A selection of T cell receptor beta chains follows, all from one sample in a study of blood T cell repertoires in COVID-19. Clones were sequenced by immunoSEQ multiplex PCR, and TCRdb holds only the in-frame ones, with some missing. The data show about 160,000 clones, around 92% seen once. Sequencing was performed on peripheral blood. These receptor sequences come from a man aged 25-40 years with COVID-19, enrolled during active disease. CDR3s leave out the opening cysteine and the closing phenylalanine or tryptophan. Each record gives: CDR3 protein, CDR3 length, V gene.

CDR3: ASSSLLGTSDTEAF; length: 14; V: TRBV27
CDR3: ASSIRDRENTEAF; length: 13; V: TRBV4-1
CDR3: ASSLSPGTGGDTQY; length: 14; V: TRBV27
CDR3: ASSAGASDYNEQF; length: 13; V: TRBV5-1
CDR3: ASSPRQGQGSYRRYEQY; length: 17; V: TRBV3-1/TRBV3-2
CDR3: AWRARNTIY; length: 9; V: TRBV30
CDR3: ATSDLPPGQGFNQPQH; length: 16; V: TRBV24-1
CDR3: ASSLDRGLSEGYT; length: 13; V: TRBV5-1
CDR3: ASRTGGRETQY; length: 11; V: TRBV28
CDR3: ASSMYRGGTEAF; length: 12; V: TRBV19
CDR3: ASSLYLRTGTYNSPLH; length: 16; V: TRBV27
CDR3: ASSPGQGRNYGYT; length: 13; V: TRBV27
CDR3: SAGGSNYGYT; length: 10; V: TRBV29-1
CDR3: ASSLQGAYTEAF; length: 12; V: TRBV11-1
CDR3: ASSQEGRAGTDTQY; length: 14; V: TRBV4-3
CDR3: ASTGTGGQTNEKLF; length: 14; V: TRBV27
CDR3: ASSLLGQGRSGNTIY; length: 15; V: TRBV28
CDR3: ASSLLRDLGTRYNEQF; length: 16; V: TRBV27
CDR3: ASSRRGQGNSYEQY; length: 14; V: TRBV7-8
CDR3: ASSIDLPAGTIYGYT; length: 15; V: TRBV19
CDR3: ATSDPRGSGNEQF; length: 13; V: TRBV24-1
CDR3: ASLAGGGNEQF; length: 11; V: TRBV13
CDR3: ASSPIAGNEQF; length: 11; V: TRBV3-1/TRBV3-2